The sequence of this T cell receptor beta chain was determined in a study of cytomegalovirus exposure and HLA in healthy donors. Study at large: Among about 179 million T cells, an earlier analysis found roughly 100 million unique TCR beta sequences.

The PCR had 60 Vbeta and 13 Jbeta primers. Clones were sequenced by immunoSEQ multiplex PCR, and TCRdb holds only the in-frame ones, with some missing. This repertoire shows about 240,000 clones, more than 75% found once; its top ten account for around 0.22%. Healthy bone marrow donors formed the donor group. As for this clone: The target antigen is unknown.

Germline trimming cut 3 bases from V and 6 bases from J; bases unmatched to any gene: 6. The CDR3 consists of 14 residues. The germline V gene encodes CDR1 SGHNT and CDR2 YENEEA. Overall study results and limits: In a later analysis, productive TCRs from donors in an Asian-associated ancestry cluster reportedly carried fewer N-insertions than the cohort mean. In an earlier analysis, productive rearrangement rates for most beta V segments clustered near 87% or 30%.

This TCR was sampled from a girl aged 2 to 9 in good health and CMV-seronegative. Sequencing was carried out using PBMCs. The chain employs TRBV11-3 and TRBJ2-3, with 7 bases fitting TRBD2. The CDR3 spells CASSFGLGTDTQYF. The CDR3 DNA follows: TGTGCCAGCAGCTTCGGACTAGGAACGGATACGCAGTATTTT. Complete variable domain (other parts from reference TRBV11-3 and TRBJ2-3): EAGVVQSPRYKIIEKKQPVAFWCNPISGHNTLYWYLQNLGQGPELLIRYENEEAVDDSQLPKDRFSAERLKGVDSTLKIQPAELGDSAVYLCASSFGLGTDTQYFGPGTRLTVL.